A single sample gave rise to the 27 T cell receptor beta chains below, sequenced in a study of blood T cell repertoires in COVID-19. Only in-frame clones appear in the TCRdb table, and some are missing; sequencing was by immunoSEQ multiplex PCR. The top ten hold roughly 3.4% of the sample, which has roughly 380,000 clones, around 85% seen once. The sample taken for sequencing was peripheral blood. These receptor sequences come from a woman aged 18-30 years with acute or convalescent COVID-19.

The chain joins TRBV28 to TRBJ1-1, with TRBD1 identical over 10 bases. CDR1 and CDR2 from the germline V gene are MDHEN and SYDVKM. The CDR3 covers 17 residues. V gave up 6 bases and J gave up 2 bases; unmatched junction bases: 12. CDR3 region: CASRERDRGTLNTEAFF. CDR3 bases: TGTGCCAGCAGGGAAAGGGACAGGGGAACGTTAAACACTGAAGCTTTCTTT.

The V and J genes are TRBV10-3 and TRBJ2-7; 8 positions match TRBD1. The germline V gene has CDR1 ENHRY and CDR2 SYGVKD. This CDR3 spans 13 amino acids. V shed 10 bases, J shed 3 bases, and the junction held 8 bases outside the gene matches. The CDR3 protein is CATAQGGNYEQYF. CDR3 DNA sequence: TGTGCCACTGCACAGGGGGGAAACTACGAGCAGTACTTC.

CDR3 DNA sequence: TGTGCCAGTAGTAGACAGGGGGGGAGAGCCGGGGAGCTGTTTTTT. This codes for CASSRQGGRAGELFF. The V gene is TRBV19, the J gene TRBJ2-2; 9 bases agree with TRBD1. This CDR3 has 15 residues. V gave up 4 bases and J gave up 6 bases; unmatched junction bases: 6. CDR1 and CDR2 (germline): LNHDA, SQIVND (reference sequence).

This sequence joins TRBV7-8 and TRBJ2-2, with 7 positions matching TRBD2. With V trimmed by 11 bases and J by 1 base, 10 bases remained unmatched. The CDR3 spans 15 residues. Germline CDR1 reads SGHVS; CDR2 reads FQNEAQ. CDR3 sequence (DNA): TGTGCCCAGCCCCAGGCGGGGGTGAACACCGGGGAGCTGTTTTTT. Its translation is CAQPQAGVNTGELFF. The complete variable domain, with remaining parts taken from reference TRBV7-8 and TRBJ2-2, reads GAGVSQSPRYKVAKRGQDVALRCDPISGHVSLFWYQQALGQGPEFLTYFQNEAQLDKSGLPSDRFFAERPEGSVSTLKIQRTQQEDSAVYLCAQPQAGVNTGELFFGEGSRLTVL.

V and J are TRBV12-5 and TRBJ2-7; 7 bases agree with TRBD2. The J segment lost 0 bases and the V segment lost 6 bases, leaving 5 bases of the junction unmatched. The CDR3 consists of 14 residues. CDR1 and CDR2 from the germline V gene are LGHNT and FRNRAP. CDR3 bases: TGTGCTAGTGGGGAGCGGGGCAACTCCTACGAGCAGTACTTC. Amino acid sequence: CASGERGNSYEQYF.

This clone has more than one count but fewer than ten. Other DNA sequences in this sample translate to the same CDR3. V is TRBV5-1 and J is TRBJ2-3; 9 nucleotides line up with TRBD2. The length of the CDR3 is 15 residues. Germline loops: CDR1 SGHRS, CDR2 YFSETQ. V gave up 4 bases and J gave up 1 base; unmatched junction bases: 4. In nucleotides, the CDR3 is TGCGCCAGCAGCCGGTTAGCGGGGGGCACAGATACGCAGTATTTT. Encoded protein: CASSRLAGGTDTQYF.

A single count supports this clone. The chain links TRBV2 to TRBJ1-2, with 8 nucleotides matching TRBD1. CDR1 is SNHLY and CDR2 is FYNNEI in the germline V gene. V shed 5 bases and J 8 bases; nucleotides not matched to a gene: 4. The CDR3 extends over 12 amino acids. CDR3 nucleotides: TGTGCCAGCAGTTCGACAGGGGTGGGCTACACCTTC. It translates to CASSSTGVGYTF.

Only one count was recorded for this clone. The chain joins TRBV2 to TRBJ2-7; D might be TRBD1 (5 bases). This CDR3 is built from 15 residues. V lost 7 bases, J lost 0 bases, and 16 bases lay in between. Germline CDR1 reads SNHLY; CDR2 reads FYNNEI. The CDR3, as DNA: TGTGCCAGCACCCTGTGGGGCTTCAGCTCCTACGAGCAGTACTTC. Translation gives CASTLWGFSSYEQYF. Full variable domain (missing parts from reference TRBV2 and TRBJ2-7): EPEVTQTPSHQVTQMGQEVILRCVPISNHLYFYWYRQILGQKVEFLVSFYNNEISEKSEIFDDQFSVERPDGSNFTLKIRSTKLEDSAMYFCASTLWGFSSYEQYFGPGTRLTVT.

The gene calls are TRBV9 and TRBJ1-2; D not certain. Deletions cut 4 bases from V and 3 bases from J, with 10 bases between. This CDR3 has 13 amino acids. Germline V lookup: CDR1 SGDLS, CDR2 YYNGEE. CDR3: CASSKDRDYGYTF. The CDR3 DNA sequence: TGTGCCAGCAGCAAAGATCGGGACTATGGCTACACCTTC.

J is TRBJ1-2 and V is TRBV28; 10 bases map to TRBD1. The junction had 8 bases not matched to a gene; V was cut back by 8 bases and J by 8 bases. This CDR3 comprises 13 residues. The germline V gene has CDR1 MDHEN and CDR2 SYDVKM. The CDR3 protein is CASGATGGYGYTF. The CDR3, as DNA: TGTGCCAGCGGCGCGACAGGGGGCTACGGCTACACCTTC.

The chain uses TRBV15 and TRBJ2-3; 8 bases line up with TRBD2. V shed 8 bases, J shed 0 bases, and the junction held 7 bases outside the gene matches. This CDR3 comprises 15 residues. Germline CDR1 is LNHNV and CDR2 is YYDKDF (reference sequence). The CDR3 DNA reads TGTGCCACCTCTAAGACTAGCGTAAGCACAGATACGCAGTATTTT. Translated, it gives CATSKTSVSTDTQYF.

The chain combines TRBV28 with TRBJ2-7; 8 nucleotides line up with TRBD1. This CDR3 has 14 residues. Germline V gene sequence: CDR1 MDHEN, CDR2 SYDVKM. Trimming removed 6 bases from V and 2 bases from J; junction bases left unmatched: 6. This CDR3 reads CASRPGQATYEQYF. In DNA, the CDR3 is TGTGCCAGCAGGCCGGGACAGGCCACCTACGAGCAGTACTTC.

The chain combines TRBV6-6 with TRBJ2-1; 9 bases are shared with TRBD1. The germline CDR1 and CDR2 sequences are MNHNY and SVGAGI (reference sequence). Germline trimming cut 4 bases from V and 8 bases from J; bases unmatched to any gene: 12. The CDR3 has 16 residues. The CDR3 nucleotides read TGTGCCAGCAGTTTCCAACCCCCCGGGACAGGGTATGAGCAGTTCTTC. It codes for CASSFQPPGTGYEQFF.

The CDR3 region is CASTKERVSNQPQHF. CDR3 coding DNA: TGTGCCAGCACCAAAGAGAGGGTCAGCAATCAGCCCCAGCATTTT. This chain connects TRBV7-8 to TRBJ1-5, with D uncertain. The V gene lost 7 bases and the J gene lost 1 base, with 14 bases spanning the gap. This CDR3 is 15 amino acids long. Germline V CDR1 and CDR2: SGHVS, FQNEAQ.

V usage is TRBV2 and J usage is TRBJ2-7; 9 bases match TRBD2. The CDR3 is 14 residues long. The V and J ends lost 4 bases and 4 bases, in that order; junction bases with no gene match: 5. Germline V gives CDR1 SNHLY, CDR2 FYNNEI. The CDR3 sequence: CASSGLAGKYEQYF. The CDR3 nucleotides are TGTGCCAGCAGTGGTCTAGCGGGAAAGTACGAGCAGTACTTC.

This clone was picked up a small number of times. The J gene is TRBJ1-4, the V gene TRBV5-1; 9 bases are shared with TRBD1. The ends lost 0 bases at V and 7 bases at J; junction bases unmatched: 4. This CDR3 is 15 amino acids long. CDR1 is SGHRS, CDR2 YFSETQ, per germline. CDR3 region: CASSLVGTGSEKLFF. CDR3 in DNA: TGCGCCAGCAGCTTGGTTGGGACAGGGAGTGAAAAACTGTTTTTT.

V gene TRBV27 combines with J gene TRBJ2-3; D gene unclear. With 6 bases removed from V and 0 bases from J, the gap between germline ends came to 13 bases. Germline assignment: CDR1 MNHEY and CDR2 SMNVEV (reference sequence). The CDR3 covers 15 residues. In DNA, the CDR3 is TGTGCCAGCAGACACCTGCCTGATAGCACAGATACGCAGTATTTT. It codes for CASRHLPDSTDTQYF.

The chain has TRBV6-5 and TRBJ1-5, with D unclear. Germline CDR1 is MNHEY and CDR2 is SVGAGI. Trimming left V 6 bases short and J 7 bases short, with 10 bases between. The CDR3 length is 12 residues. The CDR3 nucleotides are TGTGCCAGCAGGGCCCAGTACCAGCCCCAGCATTTT. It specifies CASRAQYQPQHF.

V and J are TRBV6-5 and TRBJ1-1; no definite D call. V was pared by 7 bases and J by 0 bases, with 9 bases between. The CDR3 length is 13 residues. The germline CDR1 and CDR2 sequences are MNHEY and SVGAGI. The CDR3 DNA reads TGTGCCAGCACCTCCGGGATGAACACTGAAGCTTTCTTT. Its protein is CASTSGMNTEAFF.

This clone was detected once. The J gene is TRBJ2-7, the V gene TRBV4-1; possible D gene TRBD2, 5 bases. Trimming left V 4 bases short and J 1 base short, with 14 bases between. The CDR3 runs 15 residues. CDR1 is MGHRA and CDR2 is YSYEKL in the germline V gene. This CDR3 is CASSPPGRPSYEQYF. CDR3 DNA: TGCGCCAGCAGCCCTCCGGGGAGACCTTCCTACGAGCAGTACTTC.

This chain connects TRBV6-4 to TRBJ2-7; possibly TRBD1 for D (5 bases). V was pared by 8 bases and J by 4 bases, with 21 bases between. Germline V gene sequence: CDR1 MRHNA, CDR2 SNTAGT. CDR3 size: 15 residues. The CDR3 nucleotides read TGTGCCAGCGAAGCCTCTGGGGCGAATGGGTACGAGCAGTACTTC. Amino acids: CASEASGANGYEQYF.

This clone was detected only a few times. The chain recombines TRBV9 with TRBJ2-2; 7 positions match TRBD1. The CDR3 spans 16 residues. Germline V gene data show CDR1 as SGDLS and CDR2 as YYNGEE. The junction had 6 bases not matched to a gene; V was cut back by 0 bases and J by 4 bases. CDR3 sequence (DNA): TGTGCCAGCAGCGTAGGACAGGGCTTGGGCACCGGGGAGCTGTTTTTT. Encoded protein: CASSVGQGLGTGELFF. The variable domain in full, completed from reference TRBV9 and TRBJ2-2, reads DSGVTQTPKHLITATGQRVTLRCSPRSGDLSVYWYQQSLDQGLQFLIQYYNGEERAKGNILERFSAQQFPDLHSELNLSSLELGDSALYFCASSVGQGLGTGELFFGEGSRLTVL.

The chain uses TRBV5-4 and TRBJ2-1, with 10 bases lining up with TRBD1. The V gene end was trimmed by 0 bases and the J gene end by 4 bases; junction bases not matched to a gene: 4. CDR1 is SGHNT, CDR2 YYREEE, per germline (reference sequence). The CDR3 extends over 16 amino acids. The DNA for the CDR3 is TGTGCCAGCAGCTTGGGTGGGGACAGGGGTTACAATGAGCAGTTCTTC. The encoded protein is CASSLGGDRGYNEQFF. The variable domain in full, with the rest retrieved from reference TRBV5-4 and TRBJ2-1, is ETGVTQSPTHLIKTRGQQVTLRCSSQSGHNTVSWYQQALGQGPQFIFQYYREEENGRGNFPPRFSGLQFPNYSSELNVNALELDDSALYLCASSLGGDRGYNEQFFGPGTRLTVL.

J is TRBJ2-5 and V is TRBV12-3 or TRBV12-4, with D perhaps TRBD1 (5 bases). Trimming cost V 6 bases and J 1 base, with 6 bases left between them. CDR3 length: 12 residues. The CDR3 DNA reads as TGTGCCAGCAGACAGGCCCAAGAGACCCAGTACTTC. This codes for CASRQAQETQYF.

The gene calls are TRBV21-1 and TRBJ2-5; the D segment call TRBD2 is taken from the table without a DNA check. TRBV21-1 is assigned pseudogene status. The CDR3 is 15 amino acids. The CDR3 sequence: CASSKVARSQETQYF. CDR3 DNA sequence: TGTGCCAGCAGCAAAGTTGCACGGAGCCAAGAGACCCAGTACTTC.

The CDR3 region is CASSREGVDTEAFF. The DNA of the CDR3 is TGTGCCAGTAGTAGGGAGGGGGTCGACACTGAAGCTTTCTTT. The V gene is TRBV19, the J gene TRBJ1-1; D may be TRBD1 (6 bases). Germline lookup yields CDR1 LNHDA and CDR2 SQIVND (reference sequence). Trimming removed 4 bases at V and 3 bases at J, with 12 bases between. The CDR3 spans 14 residues.

The CDR3 DNA reads as TGTGCCAGTAGCCCGACAGGGGGGTCCTACAATGAGCAGTTCTTC. Residues: CASSPTGGSYNEQFF. This chain connects TRBV19 to TRBJ2-1; TRBD1 aligns across 9 bases. After removal of 6 bases from V and 1 base from J, the junction contained 4 bases not matched to a gene. This CDR3 contains 15 residues. CDR1 is LNHDA and CDR2 is SQIVND in the germline V gene (reference sequence).